The clone carrying this T cell receptor beta chain has only a few counts. Trimming stripped 7 bases from V and 10 bases from J, with 20 bases between. CDR1 is MNHEY and CDR2 is SVGAGI in the germline V gene. This CDR3 contains 15 residues. TCRdb fed the RT-PCR reads into MiXCR, producing one record per CDR3 protein. The sample has 650,000 to 800,000 distinct CDR3 sequences, around 14% seen once; the top ten hold roughly 3.9%. V usage is TRBV6-5 and J usage is TRBJ1-6; possibly TRBD1 for D (5 bases). This sequence originates from a female donor in good health, serving as a healthy control. Sequencing was carried out using memory CD4+ T cells from blood. The CDR3, as DNA: TGTGCCAGCAAACCCCCGTGGGGGATTTACTCACCCCTCCACTTT. Protein product: CASKPPWGIYSPLHF.